One T cell receptor (beta chain) is described in this entry. Authors' analysis steps: From reference gene primer amplification, estimates of nucleated cell counts were derived. The assay was immunoSEQ multiplex PCR, and TCRdb's table has in-frame clones only and misses some. That table furnishes V, J and clone size, whereas the DNA furnished D and trimming. The sample lists 35,000 to 55,000 clones, approximately 85% occurring once. The data were taken from a study of blood T cell repertoires in COVID-19. Study as a whole: The United States, Italy and Spain were the sources of the acute and convalescent COVID-19 samples. PBMCs, B-cell-depleted T cells, or T cells were the source of the cDNA or gDNA that made up the material.

The sequenced sample consisted of peripheral blood. The TCR originated in a woman in her seventies in a cohort sampled during active COVID-19.

For the CDR3, the DNA is TGTGCCAGCAGCTTGGACAGTAGCAATCAGCCCCAGCATTTT. Translating gives CASSLDSSNQPQHF. The rearrangement joins TRBV2 to TRBJ1-5, with TRBD1 as a possible D gene (6 bases). CDR3 size: 14 residues. The V gene's germline CDR1 is SNHLY and CDR2 FYNNEI. V lost 6 bases, J lost 0 bases, and 9 bases lay in between. The complete variable domain, with remaining parts taken from reference TRBV2 and TRBJ1-5, reads EPEVTQTPSHQVTQMGQEVILRCVPISNHLYFYWYRQILGQKVEFLVSFYNNEISEKSEIFDDQFSVERPDGSNFTLKIRSTKLEDSAMYFCASSLDSSNQPQHFGDGTRLSIL.